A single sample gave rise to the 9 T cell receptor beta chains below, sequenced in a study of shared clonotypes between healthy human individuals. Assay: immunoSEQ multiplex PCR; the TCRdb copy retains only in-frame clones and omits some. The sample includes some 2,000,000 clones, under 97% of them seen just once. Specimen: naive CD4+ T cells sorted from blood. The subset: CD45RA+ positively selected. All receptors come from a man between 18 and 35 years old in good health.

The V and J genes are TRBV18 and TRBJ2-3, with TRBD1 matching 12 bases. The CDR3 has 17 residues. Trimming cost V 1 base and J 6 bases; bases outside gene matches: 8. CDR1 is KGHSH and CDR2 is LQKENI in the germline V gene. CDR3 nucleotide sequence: TGTGCCAGCTCACCACTACCCGGGACAGGGGGCCTGGATACGCAGTATTTT. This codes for CASSPLPGTGGLDTQYF.

DNA for the CDR3: TGTGCCAGCAGTGAAGGACAGGCCAGCCGGGGCTACACCTTC. This codes for CASSEGQASRGYTF. V and J are TRBV2 and TRBJ1-2; D perhaps matches TRBD1 (6 bases). The CDR3 contains 14 residues. Trimming pared 1 base from V and 8 bases from J, leaving 14 bases between. Germline V gives CDR1 SNHLY, CDR2 FYNNEI.

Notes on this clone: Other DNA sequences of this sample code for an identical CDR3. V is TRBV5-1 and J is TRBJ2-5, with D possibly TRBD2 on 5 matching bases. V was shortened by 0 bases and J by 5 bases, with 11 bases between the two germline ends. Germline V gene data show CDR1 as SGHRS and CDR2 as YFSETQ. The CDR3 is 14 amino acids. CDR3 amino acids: CASSLAGVGETQYF. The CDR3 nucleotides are TGCGCCAGCAGCTTGGCCGGGGTCGGGGAGACCCAGTACTTC.

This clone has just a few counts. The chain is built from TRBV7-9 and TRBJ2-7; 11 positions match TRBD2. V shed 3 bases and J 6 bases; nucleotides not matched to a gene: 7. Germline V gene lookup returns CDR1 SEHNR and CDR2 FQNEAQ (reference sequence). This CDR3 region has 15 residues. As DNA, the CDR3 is TGTGCCAGCAGCTTTCAGACTAGCGGGACCTCCGAGCAGTACTTC. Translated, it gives CASSFQTSGTSEQYF.

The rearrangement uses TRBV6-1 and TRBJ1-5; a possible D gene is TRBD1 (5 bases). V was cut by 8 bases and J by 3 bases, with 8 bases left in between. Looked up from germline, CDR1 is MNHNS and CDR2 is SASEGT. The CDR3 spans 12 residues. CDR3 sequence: CASSRDNQPQHF. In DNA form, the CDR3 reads TGTGCCAGCTCCAGGGACAATCAGCCCCAGCATTTT.

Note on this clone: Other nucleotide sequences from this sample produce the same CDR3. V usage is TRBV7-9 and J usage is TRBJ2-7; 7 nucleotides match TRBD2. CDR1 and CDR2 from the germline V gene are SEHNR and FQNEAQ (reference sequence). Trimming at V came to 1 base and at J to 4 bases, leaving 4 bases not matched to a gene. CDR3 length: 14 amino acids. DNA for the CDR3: TGTGCCAGCAGCTTAGGCGGGAGTGTATACGAGCAGTACTTC. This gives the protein CASSLGGSVYEQYF.

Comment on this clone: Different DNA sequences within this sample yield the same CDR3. Here the CDR3 reads CASSSITEAFF. The CDR3 coding sequence is TGTGCCAGCAGCTCTATCACTGAAGCTTTCTTT. The chain links TRBV28 to TRBJ1-1; D is unresolved. The germline V gene encodes CDR1 MDHEN and CDR2 SYDVKM. The CDR3 sequence is 11 residues long. The V and J ends lost 6 bases and 4 bases respectively, with 6 bases between them.

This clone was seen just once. CDR3 in amino acids: CASSIGQDNEQFF. CDR3 DNA: TGTGCCAGTAGTATAGGACAGGACAATGAGCAGTTCTTC. The rearrangement joins TRBV19 to TRBJ2-1; tentative D call: TRBD1 (6 bases). The CDR3 has 13 residues. The V end was cut by 1 base, the J end by 5 bases, with 6 bases between. Looked up from germline, CDR1 is LNHDA and CDR2 is SQIVND (reference sequence).

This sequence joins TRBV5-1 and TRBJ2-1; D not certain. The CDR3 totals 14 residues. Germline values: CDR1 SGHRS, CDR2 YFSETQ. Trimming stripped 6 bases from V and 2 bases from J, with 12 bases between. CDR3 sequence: CASTDGAPYNEQFF. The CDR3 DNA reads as TGCGCCAGCACCGACGGAGCCCCCTACAATGAGCAGTTCTTC.